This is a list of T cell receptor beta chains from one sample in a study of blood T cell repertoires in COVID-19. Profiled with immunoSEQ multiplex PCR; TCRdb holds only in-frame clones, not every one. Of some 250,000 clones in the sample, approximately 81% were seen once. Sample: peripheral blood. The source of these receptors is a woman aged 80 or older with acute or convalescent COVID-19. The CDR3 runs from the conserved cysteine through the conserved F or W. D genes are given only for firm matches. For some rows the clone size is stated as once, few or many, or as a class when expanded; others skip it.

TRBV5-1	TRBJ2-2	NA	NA	CASNTGYPGELFF	TGCGCCAGCAACACAGGGTACCCCGGGGAGCTGTTTTTT
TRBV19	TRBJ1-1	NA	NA	CASSMREGNTEAFF	TGTGCCAGTAGTATGAGGGAGGGTAACACTGAAGCTTTCTTT
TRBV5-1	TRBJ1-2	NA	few	CASSLNPPRQGNYGYTF	TGCGCCAGCAGCTTGAATCCCCCTCGGCAGGGGAACTATGGCTACACCTTC
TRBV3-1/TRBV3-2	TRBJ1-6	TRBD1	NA	CASSAGQGVSPLHF	TGTGCCAGCAGCGCCGGACAGGGGGTAAGTCCCCTCCACTTT
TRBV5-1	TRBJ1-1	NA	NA	CASSLGLDDTEAFF	TGCGCCAGCAGCTTAGGACTGGATGACACTGAAGCTTTCTTT
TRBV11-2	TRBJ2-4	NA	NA	CASSQGNKNIQYF	TGTGCCAGCAGTCAGGGGAATAAAAACATTCAGTACTTC
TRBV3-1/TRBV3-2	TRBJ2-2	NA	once	CASRPRGNTGELFF	TGTGCCAGCAGACCGCGGGGGAACACCGGGGAGCTGTTTTTT
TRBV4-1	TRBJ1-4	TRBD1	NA	CASSQDVSGQGGEKLFF	TGCGCCAGCAGCCAAGATGTCTCGGGACAGGGAGGCGAAAAACTGTTTTTT
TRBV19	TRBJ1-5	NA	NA	CASSISPPQHF	TGTGCCAGTAGTATCTCCCCGCCCCAGCATTTT
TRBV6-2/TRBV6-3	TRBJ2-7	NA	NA	CASSSVSYEQYF	TGTGCCAGCAGTTCCGTCTCCTACGAGCAGTACTTC
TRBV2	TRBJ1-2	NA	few	CASRVKAEGYGYTF	TGTGCCAGCAGAGTAAAGGCGGAGGGCTATGGCTACACCTTC
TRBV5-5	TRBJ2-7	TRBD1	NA	CASSTGTALPGQYF	TGTGCCAGCAGCACAGGGACAGCCCTCCCCGGGCAGTACTTC
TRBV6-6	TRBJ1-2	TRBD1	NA	CASSYKTGGSYGYTF	TGTGCCAGCAGTTACAAGACAGGGGGATCCTATGGCTACACCTTC
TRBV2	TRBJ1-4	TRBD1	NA	CASNRDRGSTNEKLFF	TGTGCCAGCAACCGGGACAGGGGCTCTACTAATGAAAAACTGTTTTTT
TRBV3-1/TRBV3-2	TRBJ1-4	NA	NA	CASSQGLSGEKLFF	TGTGCCAGCAGCCAAGGGCTGAGCGGTGAAAAACTGTTTTTT
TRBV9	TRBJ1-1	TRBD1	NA	CASSPANNRGNTEAFF	TGTGCCAGCAGCCCAGCAAATAACAGGGGGAACACTGAAGCTTTCTTT
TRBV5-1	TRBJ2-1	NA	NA	CASRARGAPVNEQFF	TGCGCCAGCCGCGCTCGGGGGGCGCCGGTCAATGAGCAGTTCTTC
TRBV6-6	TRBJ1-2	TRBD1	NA	CASSAPGGNYGYTF	TGTGCCAGCAGTGCCCCAGGGGGCAACTATGGCTACACCTTC
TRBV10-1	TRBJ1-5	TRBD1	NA	CASRPQDRTMYQPQHF	TGCGCCAGCAGACCTCAGGACAGGACTATGTATCAGCCCCAGCATTTT
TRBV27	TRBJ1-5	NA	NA	CASSLRGGNQPQHF	TGTGCCAGCAGTTTAAGGGGAGGAAATCAGCCCCAGCATTTT
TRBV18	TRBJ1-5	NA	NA	CASSPPQGRYSNQPQHF	TGTGCCAGCTCACCACCGCAGGGTCGATATAGCAATCAGCCCCAGCATTTT
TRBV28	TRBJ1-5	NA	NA	CASSLPGAGGNQPQHF	TGTGCCAGCAGTTTACCAGGGGCTGGTGGCAATCAGCCCCAGCATTTT
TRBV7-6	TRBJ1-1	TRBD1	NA	CASSRSLQGANTEAFF	TGTGCCAGCAGCCGAAGCCTGCAGGGGGCGAATACTGAAGCTTTCTTT
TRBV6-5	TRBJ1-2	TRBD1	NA	CASSYGTGPNYGYTF	TGTGCCAGCAGTTACGGGACAGGGCCTAACTATGGCTACACCTTC